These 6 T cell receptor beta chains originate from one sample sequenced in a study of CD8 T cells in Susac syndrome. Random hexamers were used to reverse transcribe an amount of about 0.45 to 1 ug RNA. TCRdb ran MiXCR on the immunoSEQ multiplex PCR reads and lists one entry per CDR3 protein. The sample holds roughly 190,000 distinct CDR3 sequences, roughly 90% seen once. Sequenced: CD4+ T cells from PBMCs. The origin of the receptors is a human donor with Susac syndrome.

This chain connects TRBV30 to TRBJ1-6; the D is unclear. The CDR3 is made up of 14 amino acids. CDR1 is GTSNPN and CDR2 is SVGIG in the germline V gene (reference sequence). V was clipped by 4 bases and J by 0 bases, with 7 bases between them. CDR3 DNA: TGTGCCTGGAACGAGGGCTCCTATAATTCACCCCTCCACTTT. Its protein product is CAWNEGSYNSPLHF.

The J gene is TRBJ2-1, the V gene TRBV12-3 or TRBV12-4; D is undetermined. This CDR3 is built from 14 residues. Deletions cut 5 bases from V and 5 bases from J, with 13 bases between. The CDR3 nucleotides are TGTGCCAGCAGTCCCGCCGCCAGTAACAATGAGCAGTTCTTC. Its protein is CASSPAASNNEQFF.

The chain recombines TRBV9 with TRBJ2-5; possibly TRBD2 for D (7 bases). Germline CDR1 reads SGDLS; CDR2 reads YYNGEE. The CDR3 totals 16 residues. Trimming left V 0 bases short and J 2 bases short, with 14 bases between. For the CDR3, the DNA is TGTGCCAGCAGCGTAGCCTCCGGGGGGACACAAGAGACCCAGTACTTC. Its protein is CASSVASGGTQETQYF.

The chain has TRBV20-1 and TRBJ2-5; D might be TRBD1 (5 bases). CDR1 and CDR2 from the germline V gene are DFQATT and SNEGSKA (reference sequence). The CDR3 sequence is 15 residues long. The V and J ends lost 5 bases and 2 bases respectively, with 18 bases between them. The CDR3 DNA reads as TGCAGTGCTCAGGACATCCGGGTCGGTCAAGAGACCCAGTACTTC. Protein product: CSAQDIRVGQETQYF.

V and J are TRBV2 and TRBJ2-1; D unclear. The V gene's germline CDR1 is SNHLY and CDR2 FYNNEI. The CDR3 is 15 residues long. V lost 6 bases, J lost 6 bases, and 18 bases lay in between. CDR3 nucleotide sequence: TGTGCCAGCAGCCTGGAGAGCGTGGGTTCCAATGAGCAGTTCTTC. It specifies CASSLESVGSNEQFF.

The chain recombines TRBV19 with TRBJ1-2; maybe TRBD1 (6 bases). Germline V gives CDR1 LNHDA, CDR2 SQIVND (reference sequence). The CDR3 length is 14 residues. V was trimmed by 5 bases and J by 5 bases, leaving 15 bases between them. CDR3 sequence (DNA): TGTGCCAGTAGTGCCCGGGACAACGGGTATGGCTACACCTTC. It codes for CASSARDNGYGYTF.